This record looks at one T cell receptor (beta chain) sequence and its context. This record belongs to a study of cytomegalovirus exposure and HLA in healthy donors. PCR employed 60 Vbeta and 13 Jbeta primers. Clones were read by immunoSEQ multiplex PCR, and TCRdb kept only the in-frame ones, dropping some. The data show about 130,000 clones, roughly 18% seen once. Germline assignment: CDR1 MNHEY and CDR2 SMNVEV (reference sequence). This CDR3 is 13 amino acids long. After removal of 4 bases from V and 4 bases from J, the junction contained 3 bases not matched to a gene. The sample consisted of PBMCs. The sequence came from a female donor in good health and CMV-seropositive. This sequence joins TRBV27 and TRBJ2-7, with TRBD1 matching over 8 bases. In DNA, the CDR3 is TGTGCCAGCAGTTCAGGGGGCGGGTACGAGCAGTACTTC. Translated: CASSSGGGYEQYF.